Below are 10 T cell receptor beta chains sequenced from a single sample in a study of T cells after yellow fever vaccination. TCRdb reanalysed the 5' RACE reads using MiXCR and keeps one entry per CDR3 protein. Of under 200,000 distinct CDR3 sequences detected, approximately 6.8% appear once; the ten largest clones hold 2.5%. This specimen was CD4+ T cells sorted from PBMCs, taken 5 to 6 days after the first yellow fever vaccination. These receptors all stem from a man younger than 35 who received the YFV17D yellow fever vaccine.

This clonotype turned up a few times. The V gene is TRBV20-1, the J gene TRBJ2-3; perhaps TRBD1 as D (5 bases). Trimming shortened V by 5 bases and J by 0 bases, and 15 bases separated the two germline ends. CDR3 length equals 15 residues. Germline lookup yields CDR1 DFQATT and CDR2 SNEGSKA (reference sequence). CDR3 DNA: TGCAGTGCTCCCCCCAGGGTTTGGAGCACAGATACGCAGTATTTT. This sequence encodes CSAPPRVWSTDTQYF.

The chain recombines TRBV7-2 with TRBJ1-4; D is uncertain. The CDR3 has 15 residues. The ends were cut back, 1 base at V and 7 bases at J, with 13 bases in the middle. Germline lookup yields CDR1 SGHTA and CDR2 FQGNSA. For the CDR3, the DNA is TGTGCCAGCAGCTTAGAAGGTGGCCGACTTGAAAAACTGTTTTTT. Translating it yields CASSLEGGRLEKLFF. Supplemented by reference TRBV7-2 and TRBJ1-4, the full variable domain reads GAGVSQSPSNKVTEKGKDVELRCDPISGHTALYWYRQSLGQGLEFLIYFQGNSAPDKSGLPSDRFSAERTGGSVSTLTIQRTQQEDSAVYLCASSLEGGRLEKLFFGSGTQLSVL.

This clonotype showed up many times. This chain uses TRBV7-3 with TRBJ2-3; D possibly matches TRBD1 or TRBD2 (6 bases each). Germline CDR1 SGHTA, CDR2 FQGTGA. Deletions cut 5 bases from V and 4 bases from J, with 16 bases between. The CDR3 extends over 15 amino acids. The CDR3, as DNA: TGTGCCAGCAGCCGTGTAGGGGGGAGGCCAGATACGCAGTATTTT. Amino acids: CASSRVGGRPDTQYF.

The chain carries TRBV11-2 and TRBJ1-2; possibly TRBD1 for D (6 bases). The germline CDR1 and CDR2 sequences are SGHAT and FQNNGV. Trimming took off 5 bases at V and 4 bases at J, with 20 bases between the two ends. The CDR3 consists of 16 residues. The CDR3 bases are TGTGCCAGCAGCCCCCTGAGGGGGACGCCTACCTATGGCTACACCTTC. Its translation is CASSPLRGTPTYGYTF.

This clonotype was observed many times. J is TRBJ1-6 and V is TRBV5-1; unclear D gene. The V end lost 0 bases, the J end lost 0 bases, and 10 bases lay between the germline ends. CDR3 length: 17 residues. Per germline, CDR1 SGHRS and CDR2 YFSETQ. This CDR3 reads CASSLGPGSSYNSPLHF. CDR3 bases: TGCGCCAGCAGCTTGGGTCCGGGGAGCTCCTATAATTCACCCCTCCACTTT.

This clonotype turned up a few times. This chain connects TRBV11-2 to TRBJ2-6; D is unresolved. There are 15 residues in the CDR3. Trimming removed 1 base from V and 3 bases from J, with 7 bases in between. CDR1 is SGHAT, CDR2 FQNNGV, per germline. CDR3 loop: CASSLVYSGANVLTF. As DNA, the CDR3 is TGTGCCAGCAGCTTAGTTTACAGTGGGGCCAACGTCCTGACTTTC.

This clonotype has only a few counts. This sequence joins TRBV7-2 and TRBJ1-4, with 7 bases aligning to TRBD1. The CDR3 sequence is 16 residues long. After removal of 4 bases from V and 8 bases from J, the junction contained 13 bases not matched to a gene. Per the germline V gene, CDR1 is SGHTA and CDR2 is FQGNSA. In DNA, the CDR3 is TGTGCCAGCAGCTCAAGGTCGACAGGGTTAGGGGAAAAACTGTTTTTT. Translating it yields CASSSRSTGLGEKLFF.

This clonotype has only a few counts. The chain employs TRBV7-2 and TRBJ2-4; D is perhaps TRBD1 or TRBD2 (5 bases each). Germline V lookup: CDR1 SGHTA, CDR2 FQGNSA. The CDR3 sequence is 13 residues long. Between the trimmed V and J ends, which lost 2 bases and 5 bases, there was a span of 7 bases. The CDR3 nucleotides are TGTGCCAGCAGCTTAAGAGGGGAAAACATTCAGTACTTC. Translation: CASSLRGENIQYF.

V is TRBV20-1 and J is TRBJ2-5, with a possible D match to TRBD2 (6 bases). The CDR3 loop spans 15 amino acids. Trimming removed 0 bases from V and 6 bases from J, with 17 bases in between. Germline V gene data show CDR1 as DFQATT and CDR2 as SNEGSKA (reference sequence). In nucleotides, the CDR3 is TGCAGTGCTAGAGATGGAGGAGGGAAACCAAAGACCCAGTACTTC. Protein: CSARDGGGKPKTQYF.

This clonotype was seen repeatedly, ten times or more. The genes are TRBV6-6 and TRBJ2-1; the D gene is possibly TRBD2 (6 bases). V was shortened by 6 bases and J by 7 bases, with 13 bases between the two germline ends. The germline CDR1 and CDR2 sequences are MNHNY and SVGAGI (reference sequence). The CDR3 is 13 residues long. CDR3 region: CASSGLRKNEQFF. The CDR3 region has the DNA TGTGCCAGCAGCGGACTACGAAAGAATGAGCAGTTCTTC.